The 8 T cell receptor beta chains listed next were all sequenced from one sample in a study of T-cell reconstitution after alpha-beta-depleted transplantation in children. Preparation of the TCRbeta library used unique molecular identifiers. TCRdb used MiXCR to reprocess the PCR reads, holding one entry per CDR3 protein. The repertoire includes 150,000 to 250,000 distinct CDR3 sequences, about 6% of them detected once, and roughly 4.7% sits in the top ten. This specimen consisted of PBMCs, obtained before TCRalphabeta/CD19-depleted stem cell transplant. Receptors were obtained from a girl under three years old with combined immunodeficiency, due to receive a stem cell transplant.

The chain uses TRBV7-2 and TRBJ1-4, with 9 bases fitting TRBD1. The CDR3 contains 14 residues. Germline V gives CDR1 SGHTA, CDR2 FQGNSA. V trimming: 3 bases; J trimming: 6 bases; junction bases outside the gene matches: 2. Here the CDR3 DNA reads TGTGCCAGCAGCTTGCGGACAGGGGATGAAAAACTGTTTTTT. Translation gives CASSLRTGDEKLFF.

This clonotype was counted ten times or more. The rearrangement joins TRBV4-2 to TRBJ2-5, with D tentatively TRBD1 or TRBD2 (5 bases each). Germline-derived CDR1 and CDR2 are LGHNA and YNFKEQ. V lost 2 bases to trimming and J lost 1 base, with 11 bases between them. The CDR3 contains 15 residues. CDR3 DNA sequence: TGTGCCAGCAGCCAACCTGGGGGTAGCCAAGAGACCCAGTACTTC. Translated, it gives CASSQPGGSQETQYF.

This clonotype was detected many times. Here the CDR3 DNA reads TGTGCCAGCAGCTTAGGACCCGTGAACGAGCAGTACTTC. This encodes CASSLGPVNEQYF. This chain links TRBV7-2 with TRBJ2-7; D ambiguous. The CDR3 spans 13 residues. CDR1 is SGHTA, CDR2 FQGNSA, per germline. V gave up 1 base and J gave up 5 bases, with 9 bases separating them. The full variable domain, with the rest looked up from reference TRBV7-2 and TRBJ2-7, is GAGVSQSPSNKVTEKGKDVELRCDPISGHTALYWYRQSLGQGLEFLIYFQGNSAPDKSGLPSDRFSAERTGGSVSTLTIQRTQQEDSAVYLCASSLGPVNEQYFGPGTRLTVT.

The chain links TRBV6-1 to TRBJ1-5; the match to TRBD1 covers 9 bases. V dropped 6 bases and J dropped 7; count of bases not matched to a gene: 13. The CDR3 consists of 16 residues. Germline lookup yields CDR1 MNHNS and CDR2 SASEGT. This CDR3 is CASSHRDRDGGQPQHF. The CDR3 bases are TGTGCCAGCAGCCACCGGGACAGGGACGGGGGGCAGCCCCAGCATTTT.

This clonotype came up many times. The V gene is TRBV3-1, the J gene TRBJ2-1; 8 nucleotides agree with TRBD2. Germline values: CDR1 LGHDT, CDR2 YNNKEL (reference sequence). The CDR3 sequence is 17 residues long. With V trimmed by 3 bases and J by 3 bases, 10 bases remained unmatched. CDR3 in amino acids: CASSHITIAGYYNEQFF. In nucleotides, the CDR3 is TGTGCCAGCAGCCACATCACCATAGCGGGGTACTACAATGAGCAGTTCTTC.

This clonotype was detected ten times or more. The chain recombines TRBV24-1 with TRBJ2-5; D uncertain. The germline V and J ends were trimmed by 9 bases and 4 bases, with 20 bases remaining between them. Germline V gene sequence: CDR1 KGHDR, CDR2 SFDVKD. The CDR3 is made up of 15 amino acids. Written as DNA, the CDR3 is TGTGCCACCTCCAAGGCGGAAGAAGTGGCAGAGACCCAGTACTTC. This translates into CATSKAEEVAETQYF.

This clonotype was observed a few times. The DNA for the CDR3 is TGTGCCAGCAGCCAAGATCTGGGTAATAGTGGAAACACCATATATTTT. It encodes CASSQDLGNSGNTIYF. The chain recombines TRBV4-2 with TRBJ1-3, with D unresolved. Trimming cost V 0 bases and J 3 bases, with 12 bases left between them. The CDR3 runs 16 residues. Germline assignment: CDR1 LGHNA and CDR2 YNFKEQ.

This clonotype appeared many times. This chain links TRBV7-2 with TRBJ2-7; TRBD2 matches 9 bases. This CDR3 has 13 amino acids. Looked up from germline, CDR1 is SGHTA and CDR2 is FQGNSA. V trimming: 3 bases; J trimming: 4 bases; junction bases outside the gene matches: 1. The CDR3 DNA reads as TGTGCCAGCAGCTTTAGCGGGAGTTACGAGCAGTACTTC. Translation gives CASSFSGSYEQYF.